The source of this T cell receptor (beta chain) is a study of blood T cell repertoires in COVID-19. Overall study context: The United States, Italy and Spain provided the acute and convalescent COVID-19 samples. The cDNA or gDNA used as material had been derived from T cells, B-cell-depleted T cells, or PBMCs.

In the original processing: Amplification with reference gene primers provided the estimates of nucleated cell counts. Sequencing was performed with immunoSEQ multiplex PCR; in TCRdb, only in-frame clones are kept and a portion is missing. V, J and clone size reflect that table, while D and trimming were determined from the DNA. Of about 95,000 clones detected, 75% to 90% appear once; the ten largest clones hold about 4.9%. Per germline, CDR1 SGHRS and CDR2 YFSETQ. The CDR3 consists of 13 residues. With V trimmed by 4 bases and J by 5 bases, 3 bases remained unmatched. Enrolment of Seattle patients took place during active infection, and they were followed longitudinally.

What was sequenced was peripheral blood. This receptor was obtained from a man aged 55 to 70 with COVID-19, enrolled during active disease. The V gene is TRBV5-1, the J gene TRBJ2-1; 7 bases line up with TRBD2. The CDR3, as DNA: TGCGCCAGCAGCCAACTAGCGAACAATGAGCAGTTCTTC. Translation gives CASSQLANNEQFF.